This T cell receptor beta chain was observed in a study of PD-1 blockade in classical Hodgkin lymphoma. The CDR3 loop spans 15 amino acids. Germline V gene data show CDR1 as GTSNPN and CDR2 as SVGIG (reference sequence). V lost 4 bases to trimming and J lost 7 bases; unmatched junction nucleotides: 12. Time point denoted: cycle 4 day 1 (C4D1), after 6 weeks of nivolumab. Each patient experienced a relapse that followed autologous stem cell transplantation, and brentuximab vedotin exposure varied. With magnetic negative selection, CD4+ T cells were purified from PBMCs that had been thawed. Regarding the study as a whole: Newly diagnosed and completely responding patients shared comparable baseline diversity.

In the case of this clone: Antigen: not known.

Here immunoSEQ multiplex PCR was the method, and the copy in TCRdb shows in-frame clones only, minus some. The sample records 27,000 or so clones, approximately 85% being singletons. The clonotype originates from a human donor with classical Hodgkin lymphoma. The sequenced sample was CD4+ T cells from blood, obtained before the fourth cycle of nivolumab. The genes are TRBV30 and TRBJ2-2, with 7 bases aligning to TRBD2. As DNA, the CDR3 is TGTGCCTGGAACGATGGGGAGGGCCGGGGCGGGGAGCTGTTTTTT. It translates to CAWNDGEGRGGELFF.